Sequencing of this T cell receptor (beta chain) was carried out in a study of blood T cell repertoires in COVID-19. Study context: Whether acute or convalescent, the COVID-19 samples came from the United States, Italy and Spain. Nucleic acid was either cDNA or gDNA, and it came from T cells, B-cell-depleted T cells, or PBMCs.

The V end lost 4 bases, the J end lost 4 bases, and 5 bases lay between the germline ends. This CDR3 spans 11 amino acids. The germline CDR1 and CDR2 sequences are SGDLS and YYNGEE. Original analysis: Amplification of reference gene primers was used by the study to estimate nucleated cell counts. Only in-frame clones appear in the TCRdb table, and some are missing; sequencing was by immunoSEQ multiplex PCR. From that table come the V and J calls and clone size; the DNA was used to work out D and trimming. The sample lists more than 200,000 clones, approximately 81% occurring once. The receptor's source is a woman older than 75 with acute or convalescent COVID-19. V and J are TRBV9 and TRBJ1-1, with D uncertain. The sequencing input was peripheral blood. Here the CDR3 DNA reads TGTGCCAGCAGCTCTCTCACTGAAGCTTTCTTT. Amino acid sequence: CASSSLTEAFF.